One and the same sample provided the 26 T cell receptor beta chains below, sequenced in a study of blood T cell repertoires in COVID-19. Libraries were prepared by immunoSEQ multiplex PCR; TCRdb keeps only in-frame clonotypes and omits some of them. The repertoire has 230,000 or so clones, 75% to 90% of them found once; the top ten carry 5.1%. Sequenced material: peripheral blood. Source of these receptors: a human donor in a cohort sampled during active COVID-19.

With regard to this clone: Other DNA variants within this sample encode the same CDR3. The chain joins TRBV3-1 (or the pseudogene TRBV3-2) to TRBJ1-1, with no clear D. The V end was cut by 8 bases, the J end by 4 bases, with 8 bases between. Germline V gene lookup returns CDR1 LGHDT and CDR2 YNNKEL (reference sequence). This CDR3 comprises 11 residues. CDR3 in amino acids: CASRGGTEAFF. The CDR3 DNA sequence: TGTGCCAGCCGGGGTGGCACTGAAGCTTTCTTT.

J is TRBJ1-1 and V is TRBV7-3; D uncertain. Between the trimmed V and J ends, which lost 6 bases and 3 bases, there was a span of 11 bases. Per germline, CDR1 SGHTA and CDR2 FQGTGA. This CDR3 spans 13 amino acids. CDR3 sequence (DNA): TGTGCCAGCAGATTAGGGCTCCACACTGAAGCTTTCTTT. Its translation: CASRLGLHTEAFF.

CDR3 in amino acids: CASRLLPDRAYGYTF. CDR3 bases: TGTGCCAGCAGGTTACTCCCCGACAGGGCTTATGGCTACACCTTC. The rearrangement links TRBV28 to TRBJ1-2; 7 bases fit TRBD1. This CDR3 is built from 15 residues. The V gene end was trimmed by 6 bases and the J gene end by 5 bases; junction bases not matched to a gene: 12. Per germline, CDR1 MDHEN and CDR2 SYDVKM.

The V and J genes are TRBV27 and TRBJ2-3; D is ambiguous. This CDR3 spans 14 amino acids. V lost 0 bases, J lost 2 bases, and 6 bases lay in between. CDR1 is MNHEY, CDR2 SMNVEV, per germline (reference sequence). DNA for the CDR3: TGTGCCAGCAGTTTATCTGCGGTCACAGATACGCAGTATTTT. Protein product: CASSLSAVTDTQYF.

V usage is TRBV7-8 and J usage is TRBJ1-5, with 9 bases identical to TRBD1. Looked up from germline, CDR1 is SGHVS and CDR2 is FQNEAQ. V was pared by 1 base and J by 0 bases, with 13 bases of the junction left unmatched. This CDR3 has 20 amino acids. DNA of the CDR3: TGTGCCAGCAGCTTAGGAGCGACCGGGACAGGGACATTTAGCAATCAGCCCCAGCATTTT. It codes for CASSLGATGTGTFSNQPQHF. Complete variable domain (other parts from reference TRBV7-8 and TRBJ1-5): GAGVSQSPRYKVAKRGQDVALRCDPISGHVSLFWYQQALGQGPEFLTYFQNEAQLDKSGLPSDRFFAERPEGSVSTLKIQRTQQEDSAVYLCASSLGATGTGTFSNQPQHFGDGTRLSIL.

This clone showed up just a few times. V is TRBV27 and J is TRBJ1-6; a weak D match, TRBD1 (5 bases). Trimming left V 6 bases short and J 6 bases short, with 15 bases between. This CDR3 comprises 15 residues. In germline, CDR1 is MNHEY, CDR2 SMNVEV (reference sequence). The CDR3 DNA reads TGTGCCAGCAGCCCCCTCGATAGGGGTAATTCACCCCTCCACTTT. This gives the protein CASSPLDRGNSPLHF.

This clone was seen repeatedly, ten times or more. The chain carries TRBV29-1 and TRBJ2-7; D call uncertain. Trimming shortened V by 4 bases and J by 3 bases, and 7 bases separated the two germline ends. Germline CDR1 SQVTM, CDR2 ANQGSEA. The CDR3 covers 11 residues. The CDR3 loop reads CSVVVLYEQYF. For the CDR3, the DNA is TGCAGCGTTGTAGTCCTCTACGAGCAGTACTTC.

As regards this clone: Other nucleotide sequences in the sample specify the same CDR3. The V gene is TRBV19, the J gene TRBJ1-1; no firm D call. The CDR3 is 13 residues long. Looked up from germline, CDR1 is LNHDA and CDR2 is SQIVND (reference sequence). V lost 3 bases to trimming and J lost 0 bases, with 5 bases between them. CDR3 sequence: CASSMSMNTEAFF. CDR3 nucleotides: TGTGCCAGTAGTATGTCCATGAACACTGAAGCTTTCTTT. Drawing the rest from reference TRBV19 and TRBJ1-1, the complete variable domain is DGGITQSPKYLFRKEGQNVTLSCEQNLNHDAMYWYRQDPGQGLRLIYYSQIVNDFQKGDIAEGYSVSREKKESFPLTVTSAQKNPTAFYLCASSMSMNTEAFFGQGTRLTVV.

As DNA, the CDR3 is TGCAGCCCAATGACAGGGAAAGAGACCCAGTACTTC. It codes for CSPMTGKETQYF. The rearrangement joins TRBV29-1 to TRBJ2-5, with TRBD1 matching 7 bases. The germline V gene has CDR1 SQVTM and CDR2 ANQGSEA. The length of the CDR3 is 12 residues. V lost 8 bases to trimming and J lost 3 bases; unmatched junction nucleotides: 6. The full variable domain, completed using reference TRBV29-1 and TRBJ2-5, is SAVISQKPSRDICQRGTSLTIQCQVDSQVTMMFWYRQQPGQSLTLIATANQGSEATYESGFVIDKFPISRPNLTFSTLTVSNMSPEDSSIYLCSPMTGKETQYFGPGTRLLVL.

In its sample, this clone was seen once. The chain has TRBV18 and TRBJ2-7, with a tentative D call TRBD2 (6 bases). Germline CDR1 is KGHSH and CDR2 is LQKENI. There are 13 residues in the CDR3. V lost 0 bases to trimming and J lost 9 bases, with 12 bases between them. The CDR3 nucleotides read TGTGCCAGCTCACCACCCGAGCGGGCAGGGCAGTACTTC. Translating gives CASSPPERAGQYF.

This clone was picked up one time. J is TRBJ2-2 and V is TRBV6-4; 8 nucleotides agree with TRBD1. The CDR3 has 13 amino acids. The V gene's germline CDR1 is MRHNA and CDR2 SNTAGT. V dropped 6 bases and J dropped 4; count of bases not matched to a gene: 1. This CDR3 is CASRQGVTGELFF. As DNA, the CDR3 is TGTGCCAGCAGACAGGGGGTCACCGGGGAGCTGTTTTTT.

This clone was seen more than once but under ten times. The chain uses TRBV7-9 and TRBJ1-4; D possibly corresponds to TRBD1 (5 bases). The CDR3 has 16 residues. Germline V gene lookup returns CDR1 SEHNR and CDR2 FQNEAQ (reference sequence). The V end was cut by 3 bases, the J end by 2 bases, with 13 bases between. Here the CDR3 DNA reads TGTGCCAGCAGCTTTGACAGAGTGAGCACTAATGAAAAACTGTTTTTT. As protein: CASSFDRVSTNEKLFF.

CDR3 bases: TGTGCCAGCTCACCCACGACGGGAGGTACCGGGGAGCTGTTTTTT. It encodes CASSPTTGGTGELFF. The chain has TRBV18 and TRBJ2-2; TRBD2 matches at 7 bases. The length of the CDR3 is 15 residues. V lost 3 bases and J lost 5; bases outside the gene matches: 6. Germline CDR1 and CDR2: KGHSH and LQKENI.

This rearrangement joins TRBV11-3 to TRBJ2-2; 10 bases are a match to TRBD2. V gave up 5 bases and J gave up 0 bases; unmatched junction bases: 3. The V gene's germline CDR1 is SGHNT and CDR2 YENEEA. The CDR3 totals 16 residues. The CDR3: CASSDLAGANTGELFF. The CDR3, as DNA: TGTGCCAGCAGCGATCTAGCGGGAGCGAACACCGGGGAGCTGTTTTTT.

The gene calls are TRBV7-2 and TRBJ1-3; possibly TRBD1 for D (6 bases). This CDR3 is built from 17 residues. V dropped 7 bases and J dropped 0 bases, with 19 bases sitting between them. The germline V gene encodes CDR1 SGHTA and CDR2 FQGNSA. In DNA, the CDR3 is TGTGCCAGCACCGTCCGACAGGCCCCCTACTCTGGAAACACCATATATTTT. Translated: CASTVRQAPYSGNTIYF.

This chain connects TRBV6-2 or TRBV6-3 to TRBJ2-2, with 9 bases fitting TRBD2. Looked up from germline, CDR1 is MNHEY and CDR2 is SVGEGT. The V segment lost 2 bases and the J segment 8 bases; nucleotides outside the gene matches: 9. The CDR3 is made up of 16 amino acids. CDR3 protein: CASSYSGGRATGELFF. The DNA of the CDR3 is TGTGCCAGCAGTTACAGTGGCGGGAGGGCCACGGGGGAGCTGTTTTTT.

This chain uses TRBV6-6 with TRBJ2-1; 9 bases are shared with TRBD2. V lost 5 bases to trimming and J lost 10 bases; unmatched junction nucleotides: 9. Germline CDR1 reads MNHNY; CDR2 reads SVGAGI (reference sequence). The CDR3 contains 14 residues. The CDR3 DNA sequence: TGTGCCAGCAGTCCTGGGGCGGGAGGGCGCGAGCAGTTCTTC. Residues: CASSPGAGGREQFF.

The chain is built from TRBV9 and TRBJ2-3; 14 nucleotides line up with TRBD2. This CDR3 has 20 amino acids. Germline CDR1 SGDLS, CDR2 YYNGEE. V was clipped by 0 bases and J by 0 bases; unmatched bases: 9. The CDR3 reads CASSVGLAGGALTSTDTQYF. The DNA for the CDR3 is TGTGCCAGCAGCGTAGGACTAGCGGGAGGGGCTCTTACTAGCACAGATACGCAGTATTTT.

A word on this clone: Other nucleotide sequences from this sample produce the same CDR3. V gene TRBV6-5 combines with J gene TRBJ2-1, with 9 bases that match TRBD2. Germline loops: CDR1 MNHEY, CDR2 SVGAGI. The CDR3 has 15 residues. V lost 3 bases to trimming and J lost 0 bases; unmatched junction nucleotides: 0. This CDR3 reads CASSYSGGSYNEQFF. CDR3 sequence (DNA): TGTGCCAGCAGTTATAGCGGGGGCTCCTACAATGAGCAGTTCTTC.

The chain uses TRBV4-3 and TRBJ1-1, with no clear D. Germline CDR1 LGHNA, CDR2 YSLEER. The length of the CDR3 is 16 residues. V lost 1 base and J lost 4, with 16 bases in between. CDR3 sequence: CASSQVAGRVSTEAFF. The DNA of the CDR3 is TGCGCCAGCAGCCAAGTTGCGGGGAGGGTGAGCACTGAAGCTTTCTTT.

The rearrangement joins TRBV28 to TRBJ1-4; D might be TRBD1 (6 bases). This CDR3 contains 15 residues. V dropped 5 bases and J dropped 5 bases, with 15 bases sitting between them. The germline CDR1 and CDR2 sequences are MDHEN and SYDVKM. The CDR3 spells CASSSSGAVNEKLFF. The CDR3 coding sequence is TGTGCCAGCAGTAGCTCAGGGGCCGTAAATGAAAAACTGTTTTTT.

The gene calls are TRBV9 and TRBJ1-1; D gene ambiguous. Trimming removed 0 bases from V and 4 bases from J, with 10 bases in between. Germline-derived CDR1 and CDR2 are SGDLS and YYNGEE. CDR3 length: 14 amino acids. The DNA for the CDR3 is TGTGCCAGCAGCGTAGGGGAGTTTCGCACTGAAGCTTTCTTT. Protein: CASSVGEFRTEAFF.

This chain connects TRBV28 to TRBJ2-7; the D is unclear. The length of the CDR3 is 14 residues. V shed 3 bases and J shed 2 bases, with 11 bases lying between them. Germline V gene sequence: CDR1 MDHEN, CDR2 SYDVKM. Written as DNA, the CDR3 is TGTGCCAGCAGTTTCTCCACTCCTCCCTACGAGCAGTACTTC. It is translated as CASSFSTPPYEQYF. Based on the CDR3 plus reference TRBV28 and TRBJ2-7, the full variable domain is DVKVTQSSRYLVKRTGEKVFLECVQDMDHENMFWYRQDPGLGLRLIYFSYDVKMKEKGDIPEGYSVSREKKERFSLILESASTNQTSMYLCASSFSTPPYEQYFGPGTRLTVT.

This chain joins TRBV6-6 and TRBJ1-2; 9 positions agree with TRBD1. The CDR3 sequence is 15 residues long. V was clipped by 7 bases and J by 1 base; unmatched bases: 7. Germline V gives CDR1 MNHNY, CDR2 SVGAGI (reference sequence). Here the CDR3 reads CASTQRTGDNYGYTF. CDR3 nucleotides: TGTGCCAGCACCCAAAGGACAGGGGATAACTATGGCTACACCTTC.

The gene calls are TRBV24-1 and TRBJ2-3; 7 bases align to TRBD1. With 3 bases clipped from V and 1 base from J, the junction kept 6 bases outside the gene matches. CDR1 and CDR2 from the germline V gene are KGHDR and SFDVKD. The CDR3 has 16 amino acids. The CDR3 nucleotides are TGTGCCACCAGTGATGCTGACAGGGTTGGCACAGATACGCAGTATTTT. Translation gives CATSDADRVGTDTQYF.

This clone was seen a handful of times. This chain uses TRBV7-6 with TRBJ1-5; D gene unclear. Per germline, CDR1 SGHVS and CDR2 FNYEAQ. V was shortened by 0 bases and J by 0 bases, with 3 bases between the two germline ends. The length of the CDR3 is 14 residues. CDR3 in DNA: TGTGCCAGCAGCTTAGCCTATAGCAATCAGCCCCAGCATTTT. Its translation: CASSLAYSNQPQHF.